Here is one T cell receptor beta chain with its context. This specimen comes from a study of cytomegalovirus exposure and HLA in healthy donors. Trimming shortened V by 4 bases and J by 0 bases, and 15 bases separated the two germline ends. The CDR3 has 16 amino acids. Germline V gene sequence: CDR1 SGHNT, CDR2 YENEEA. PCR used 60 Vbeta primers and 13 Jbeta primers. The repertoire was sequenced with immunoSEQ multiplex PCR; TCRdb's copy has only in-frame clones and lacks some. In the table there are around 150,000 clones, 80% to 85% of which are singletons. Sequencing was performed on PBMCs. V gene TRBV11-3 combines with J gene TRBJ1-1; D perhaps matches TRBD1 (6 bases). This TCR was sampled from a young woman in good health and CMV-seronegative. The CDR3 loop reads CASSYTGSLMNTEAFF. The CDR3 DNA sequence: TGTGCCAGCAGCTATACAGGGTCCCTCATGAACACTGAAGCTTTCTTT.